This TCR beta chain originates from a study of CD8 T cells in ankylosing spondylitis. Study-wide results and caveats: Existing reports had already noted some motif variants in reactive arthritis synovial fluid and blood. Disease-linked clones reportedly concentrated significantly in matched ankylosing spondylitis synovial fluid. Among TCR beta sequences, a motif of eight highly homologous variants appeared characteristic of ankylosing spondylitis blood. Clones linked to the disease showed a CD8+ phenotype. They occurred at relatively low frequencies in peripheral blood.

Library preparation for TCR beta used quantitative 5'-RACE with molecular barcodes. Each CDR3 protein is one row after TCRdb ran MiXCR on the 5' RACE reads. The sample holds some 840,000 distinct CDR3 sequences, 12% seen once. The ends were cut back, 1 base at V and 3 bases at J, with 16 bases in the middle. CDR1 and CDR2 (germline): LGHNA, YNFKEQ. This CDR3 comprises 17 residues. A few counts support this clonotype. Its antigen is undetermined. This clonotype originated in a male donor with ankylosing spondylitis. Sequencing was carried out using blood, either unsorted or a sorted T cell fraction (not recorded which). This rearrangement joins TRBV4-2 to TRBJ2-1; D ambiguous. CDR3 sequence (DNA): TGTGCCAGCAGCCAAGTCTTGAGATCCGAAGGCTACAATGAGCAGTTCTTC. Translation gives CASSQVLRSEGYNEQFF.